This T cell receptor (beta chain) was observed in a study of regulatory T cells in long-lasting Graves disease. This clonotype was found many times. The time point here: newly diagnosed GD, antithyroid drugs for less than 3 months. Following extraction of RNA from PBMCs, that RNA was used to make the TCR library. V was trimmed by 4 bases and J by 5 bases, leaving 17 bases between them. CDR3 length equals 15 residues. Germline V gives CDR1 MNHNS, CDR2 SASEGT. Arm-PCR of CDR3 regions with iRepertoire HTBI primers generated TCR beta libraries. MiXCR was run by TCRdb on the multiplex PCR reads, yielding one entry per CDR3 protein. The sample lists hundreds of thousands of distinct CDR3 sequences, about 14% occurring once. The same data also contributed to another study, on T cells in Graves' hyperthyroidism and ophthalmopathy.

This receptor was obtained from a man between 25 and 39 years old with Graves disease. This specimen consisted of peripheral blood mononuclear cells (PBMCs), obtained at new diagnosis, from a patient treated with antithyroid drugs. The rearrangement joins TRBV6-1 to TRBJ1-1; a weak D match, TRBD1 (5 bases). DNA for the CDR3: TGTGCCAGCAGTGCCGAGGGGACGGATGTAACTGAAGCTTTCTTT. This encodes CASSAEGTDVTEAFF.